This T cell receptor beta chain was recovered during a study of blood T cell repertoires in COVID-19. On the study more broadly: COVID-19 samples from acute and convalescent phases originated in the United States, Italy and Spain.

V shed 6 bases and J shed 5 bases, with 22 bases lying between them. Germline V gene lookup returns CDR1 KGHSH and CDR2 LQKENI. There are 17 residues in the CDR3. Using immunoSEQ multiplex PCR, the repertoire was profiled, and TCRdb retains in-frame clones only, with some absent. The sample carries a few hundred thousand clones, 88% recorded once. The receptor's source is a middle-aged woman who had recovered from COVID-19. The V gene is TRBV18, the J gene TRBJ2-2; TRBD2 is a possible D gene (6 bases). Material: PBMCs or T cells enriched from blood (not recorded which). The CDR3, as DNA: TGTGCCAGCTCCCCCGAAAGTGCGGGACTGATTACCGGGGAGCTGTTTTTT. Encoded protein: CASSPESAGLITGELFF.